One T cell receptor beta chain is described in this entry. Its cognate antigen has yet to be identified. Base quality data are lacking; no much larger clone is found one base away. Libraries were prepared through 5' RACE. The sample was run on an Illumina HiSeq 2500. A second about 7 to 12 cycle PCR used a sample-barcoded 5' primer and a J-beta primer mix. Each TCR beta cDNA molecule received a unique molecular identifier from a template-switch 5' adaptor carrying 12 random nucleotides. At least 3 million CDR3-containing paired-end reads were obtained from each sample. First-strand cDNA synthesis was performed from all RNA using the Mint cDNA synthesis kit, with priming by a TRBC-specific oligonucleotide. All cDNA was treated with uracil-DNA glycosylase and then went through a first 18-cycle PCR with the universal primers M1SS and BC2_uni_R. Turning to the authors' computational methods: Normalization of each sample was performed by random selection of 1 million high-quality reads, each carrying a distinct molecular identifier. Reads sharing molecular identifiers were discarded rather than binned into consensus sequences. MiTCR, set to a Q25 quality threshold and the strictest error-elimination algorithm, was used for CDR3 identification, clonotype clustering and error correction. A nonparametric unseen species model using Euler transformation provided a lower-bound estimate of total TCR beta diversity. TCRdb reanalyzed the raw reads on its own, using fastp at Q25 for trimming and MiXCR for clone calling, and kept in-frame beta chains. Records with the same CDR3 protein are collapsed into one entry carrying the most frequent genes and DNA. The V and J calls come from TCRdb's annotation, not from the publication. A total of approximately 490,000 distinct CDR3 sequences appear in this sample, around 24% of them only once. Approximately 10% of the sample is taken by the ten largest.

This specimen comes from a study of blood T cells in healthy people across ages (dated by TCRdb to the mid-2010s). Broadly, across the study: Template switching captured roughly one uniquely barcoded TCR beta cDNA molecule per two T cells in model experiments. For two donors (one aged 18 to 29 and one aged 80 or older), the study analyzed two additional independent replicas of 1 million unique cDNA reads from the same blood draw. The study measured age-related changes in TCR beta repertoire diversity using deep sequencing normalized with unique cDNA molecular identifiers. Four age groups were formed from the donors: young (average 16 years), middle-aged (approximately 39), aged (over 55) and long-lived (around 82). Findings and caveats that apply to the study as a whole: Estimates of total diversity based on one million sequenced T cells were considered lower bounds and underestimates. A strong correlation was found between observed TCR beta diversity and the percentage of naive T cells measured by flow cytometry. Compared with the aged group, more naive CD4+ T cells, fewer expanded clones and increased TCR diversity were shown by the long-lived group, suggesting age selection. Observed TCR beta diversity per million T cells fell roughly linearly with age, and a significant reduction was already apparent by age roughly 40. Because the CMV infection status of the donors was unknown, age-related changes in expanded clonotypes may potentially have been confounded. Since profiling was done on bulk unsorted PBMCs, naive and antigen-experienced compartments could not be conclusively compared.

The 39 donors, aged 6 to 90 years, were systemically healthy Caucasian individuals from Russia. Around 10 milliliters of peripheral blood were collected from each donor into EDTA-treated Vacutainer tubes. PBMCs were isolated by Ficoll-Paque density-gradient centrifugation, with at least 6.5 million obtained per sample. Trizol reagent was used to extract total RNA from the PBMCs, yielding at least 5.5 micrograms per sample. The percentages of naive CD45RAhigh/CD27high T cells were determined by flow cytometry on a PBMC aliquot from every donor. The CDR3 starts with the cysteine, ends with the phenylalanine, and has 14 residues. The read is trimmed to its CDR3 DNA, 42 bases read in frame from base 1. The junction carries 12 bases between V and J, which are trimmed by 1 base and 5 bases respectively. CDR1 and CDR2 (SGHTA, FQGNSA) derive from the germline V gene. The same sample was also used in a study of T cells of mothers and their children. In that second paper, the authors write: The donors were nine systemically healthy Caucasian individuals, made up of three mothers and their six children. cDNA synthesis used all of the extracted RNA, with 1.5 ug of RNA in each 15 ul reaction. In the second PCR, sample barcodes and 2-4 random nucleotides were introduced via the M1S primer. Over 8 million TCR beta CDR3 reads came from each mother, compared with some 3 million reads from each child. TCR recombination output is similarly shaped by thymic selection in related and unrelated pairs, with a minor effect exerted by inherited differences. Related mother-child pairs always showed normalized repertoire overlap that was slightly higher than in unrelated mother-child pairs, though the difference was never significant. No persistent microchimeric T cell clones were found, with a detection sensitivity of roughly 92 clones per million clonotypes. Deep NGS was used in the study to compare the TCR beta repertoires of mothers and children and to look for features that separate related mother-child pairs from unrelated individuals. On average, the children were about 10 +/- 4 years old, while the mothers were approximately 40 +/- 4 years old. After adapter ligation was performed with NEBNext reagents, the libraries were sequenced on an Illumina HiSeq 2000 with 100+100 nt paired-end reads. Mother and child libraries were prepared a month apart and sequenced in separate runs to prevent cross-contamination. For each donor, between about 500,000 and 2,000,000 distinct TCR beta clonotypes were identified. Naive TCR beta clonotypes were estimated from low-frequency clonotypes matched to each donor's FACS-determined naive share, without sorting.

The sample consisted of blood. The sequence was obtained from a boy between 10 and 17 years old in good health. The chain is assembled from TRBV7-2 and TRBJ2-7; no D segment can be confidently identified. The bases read TGTGCCAGCAGCTTAGTACCCGCGATCCACGAGCAGTACTTC. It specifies CASSLVPAIHEQYF.